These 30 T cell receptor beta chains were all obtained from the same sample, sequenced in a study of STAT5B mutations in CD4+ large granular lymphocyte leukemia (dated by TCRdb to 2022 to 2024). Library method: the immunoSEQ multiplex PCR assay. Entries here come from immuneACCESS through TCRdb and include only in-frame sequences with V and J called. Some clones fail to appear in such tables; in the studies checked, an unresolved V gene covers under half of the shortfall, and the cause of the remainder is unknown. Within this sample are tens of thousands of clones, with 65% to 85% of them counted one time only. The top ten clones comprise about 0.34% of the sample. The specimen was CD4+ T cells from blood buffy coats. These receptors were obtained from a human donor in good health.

The CDR3: CAWSVGGYSTDTQYF. CDR3 coding DNA: TGTGCCTGGAGTGTAGGGGGCTATAGCACAGATACGCAGTATTTT. The rearrangement joins TRBV30 to TRBJ2-3; 7 bases fit TRBD1. Germline V gene sequence: CDR1 GTSNPN, CDR2 SVGIG (reference sequence). Trimming cost V 0 bases and J 0 bases; bases outside gene matches: 3. This CDR3 is 15 amino acids long.

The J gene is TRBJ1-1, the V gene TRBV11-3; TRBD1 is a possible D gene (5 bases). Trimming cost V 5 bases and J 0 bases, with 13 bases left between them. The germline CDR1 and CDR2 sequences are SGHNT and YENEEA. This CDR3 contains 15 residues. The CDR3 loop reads CASSPPGRMNTEAFF. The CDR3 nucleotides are TGTGCCAGCAGCCCACCGGGACGGATGAACACTGAAGCTTTCTTT.

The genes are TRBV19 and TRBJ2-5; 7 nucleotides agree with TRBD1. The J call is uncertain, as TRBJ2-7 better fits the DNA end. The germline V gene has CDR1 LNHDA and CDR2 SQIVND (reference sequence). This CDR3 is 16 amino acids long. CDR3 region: CASSRLTGAGLDEQYF. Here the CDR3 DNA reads TGTGCCAGTAGCCGCCTCACAGGGGCCGGTCTCGACGAGCAGTACTTC.

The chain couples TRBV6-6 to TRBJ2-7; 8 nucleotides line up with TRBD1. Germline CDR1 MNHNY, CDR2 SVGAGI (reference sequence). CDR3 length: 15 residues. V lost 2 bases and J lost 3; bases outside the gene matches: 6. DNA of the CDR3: TGTGCCAGCAGTTACGGGACAGGACGCAACTACGAGCAGTACTTC. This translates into CASSYGTGRNYEQYF.

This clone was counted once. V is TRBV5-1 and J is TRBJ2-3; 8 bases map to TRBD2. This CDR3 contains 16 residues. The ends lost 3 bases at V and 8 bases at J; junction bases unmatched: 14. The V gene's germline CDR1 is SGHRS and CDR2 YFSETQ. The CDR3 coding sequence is TGCGCCAGCAGCTCTTTAGCGGGGAGCCAAGGGGGTACGCAGTATTTT. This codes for CASSSLAGSQGGTQYF.

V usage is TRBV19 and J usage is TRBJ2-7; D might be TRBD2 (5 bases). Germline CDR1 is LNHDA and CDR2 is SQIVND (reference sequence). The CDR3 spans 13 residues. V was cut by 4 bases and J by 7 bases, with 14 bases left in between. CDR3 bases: TGTGCCAGTAGTAATTCGGGGTTCGTTGAGCAGTACTTC. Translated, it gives CASSNSGFVEQYF. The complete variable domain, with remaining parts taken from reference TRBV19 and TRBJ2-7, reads DGGITQSPKYLFRKEGQNVTLSCEQNLNHDAMYWYRQDPGQGLRLIYYSQIVNDFQKGDIAEGYSVSREKKESFPLTVTSAQKNPTAFYLCASSNSGFVEQYFGPGTRLTVT.

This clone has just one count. CDR3 bases: TGTGCCAGTAGTAGTCTGGAGACCTCCTACGAGCAGTACTTC. Its protein product is CASSSLETSYEQYF. The V gene is TRBV19, the J gene TRBJ2-7; D unclear. The V end was cut by 4 bases, the J end by 0 bases, with 10 bases between. The CDR3 spans 14 residues. Germline V lookup: CDR1 LNHDA, CDR2 SQIVND (reference sequence).

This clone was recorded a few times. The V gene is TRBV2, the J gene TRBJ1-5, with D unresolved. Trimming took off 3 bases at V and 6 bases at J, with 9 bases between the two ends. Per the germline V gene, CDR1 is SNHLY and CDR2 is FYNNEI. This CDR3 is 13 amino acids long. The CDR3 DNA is TGTGCCAGCAGTGACCCCAGGCCTCAGCCCCAGCATTTT. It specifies CASSDPRPQPQHF.

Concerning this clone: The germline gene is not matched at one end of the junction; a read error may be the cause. The CDR3 loop is CASTQLRDWGTDTQYF. In DNA form, the CDR3 reads TGTGCCAGCACCCAATTGCGGGACTGGGGCACAGATACGCAGTATTTT. The chain employs TRBV4-2 and TRBJ2-3; TRBD2 might be the D (6 bases). The germline V gene has CDR1 LGHNA and CDR2 YNFKEQ. The CDR3 contains 16 residues.

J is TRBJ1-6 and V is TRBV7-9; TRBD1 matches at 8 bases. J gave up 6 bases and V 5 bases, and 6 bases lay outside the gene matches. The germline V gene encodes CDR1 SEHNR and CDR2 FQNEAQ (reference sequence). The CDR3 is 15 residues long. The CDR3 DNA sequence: TGTGCCAGCAGCAAAGGACAGGGAGGTAATTCACCCCTCCACTTT. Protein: CASSKGQGGNSPLHF.

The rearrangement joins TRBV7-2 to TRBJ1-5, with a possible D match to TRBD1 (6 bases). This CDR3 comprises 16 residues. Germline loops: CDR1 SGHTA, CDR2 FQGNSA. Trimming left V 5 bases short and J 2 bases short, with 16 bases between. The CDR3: CASSPEVGAGNQPQHF. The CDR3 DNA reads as TGTGCCAGCAGCCCCGAGGTGGGGGCAGGCAATCAGCCCCAGCATTTT. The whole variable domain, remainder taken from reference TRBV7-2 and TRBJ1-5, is GAGVSQSPSNKVTEKGKDVELRCDPISGHTALYWYRQSLGQGLEFLIYFQGNSAPDKSGLPSDRFSAERTGGSVSTLTIQRTQQEDSAVYLCASSPEVGAGNQPQHFGDGTRLSIL.

DNA of the CDR3: TGCGCCAGCAGTGCCCATATCCCCTCTGGGGCCAACGTCCTGACTTTC. Translation: CASSAHIPSGANVLTF. The V call is TRBV10-2, the J call TRBJ2-6; D is uncertain. The germline gives CDR1 WSHSY, CDR2 SAAADI. V lost 4 bases and J lost 0, with 10 bases in between. The CDR3 consists of 16 residues.

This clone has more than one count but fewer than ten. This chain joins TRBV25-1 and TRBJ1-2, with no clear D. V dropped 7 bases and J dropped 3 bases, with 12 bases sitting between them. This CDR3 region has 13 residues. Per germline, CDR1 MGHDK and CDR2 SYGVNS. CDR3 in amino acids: CASTHRADYGYTF. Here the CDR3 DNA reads TGTGCCAGCACCCATCGAGCTGACTATGGCTACACCTTC.

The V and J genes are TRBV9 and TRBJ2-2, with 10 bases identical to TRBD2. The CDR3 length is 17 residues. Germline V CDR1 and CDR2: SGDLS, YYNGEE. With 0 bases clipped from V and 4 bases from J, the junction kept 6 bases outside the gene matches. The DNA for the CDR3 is TGTGCCAGCAGCGTAGGAGGGACTAGCGTCGCCACCGGGGAGCTGTTTTTT. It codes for CASSVGGTSVATGELFF.

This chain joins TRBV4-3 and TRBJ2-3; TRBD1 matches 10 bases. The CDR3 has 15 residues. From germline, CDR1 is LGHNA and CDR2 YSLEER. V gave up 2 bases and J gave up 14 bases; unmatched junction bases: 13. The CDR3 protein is CASSQLFPPGQGWYF. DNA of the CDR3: TGCGCCAGCAGCCAACTATTCCCACCGGGACAGGGGTGGTATTTT.

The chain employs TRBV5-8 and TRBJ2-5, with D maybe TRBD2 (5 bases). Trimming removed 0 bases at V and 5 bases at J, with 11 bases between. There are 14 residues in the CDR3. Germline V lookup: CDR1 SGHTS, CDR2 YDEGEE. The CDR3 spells CASSLGARGETQYF. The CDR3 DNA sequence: TGTGCCAGCAGCTTGGGGGCTCGAGGGGAGACCCAGTACTTC.

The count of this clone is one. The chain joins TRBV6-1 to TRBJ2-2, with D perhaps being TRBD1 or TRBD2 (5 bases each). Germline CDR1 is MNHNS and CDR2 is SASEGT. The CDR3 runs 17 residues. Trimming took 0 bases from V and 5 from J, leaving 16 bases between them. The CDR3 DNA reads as TGTGCCAGCAGTGAAGCGGGAGACAGTCTTCGTACCGGGGAGCTGTTTTTT. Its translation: CASSEAGDSLRTGELFF.

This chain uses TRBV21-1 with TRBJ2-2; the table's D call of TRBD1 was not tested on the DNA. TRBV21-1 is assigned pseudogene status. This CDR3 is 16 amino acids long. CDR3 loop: CASSMRDRGRTGELFF. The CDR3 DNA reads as TGTGCCAGCAGCATGCGGGACAGGGGGCGGACCGGGGAGCTGTTTTTT.

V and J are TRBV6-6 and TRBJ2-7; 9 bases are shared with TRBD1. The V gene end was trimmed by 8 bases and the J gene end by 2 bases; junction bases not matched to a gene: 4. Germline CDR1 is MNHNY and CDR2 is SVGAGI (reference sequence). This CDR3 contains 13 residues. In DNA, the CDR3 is TGTGCCAGCCAGGGGACAGGGACCTACGAGCAGTACTTC. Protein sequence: CASQGTGTYEQYF.

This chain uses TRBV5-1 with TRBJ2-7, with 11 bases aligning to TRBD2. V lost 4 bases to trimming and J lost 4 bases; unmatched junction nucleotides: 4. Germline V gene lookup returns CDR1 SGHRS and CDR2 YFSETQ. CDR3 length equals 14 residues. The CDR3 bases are TGCGCCAGCAGCCCCGGGACTAGCGGTTACGAGCAGTACTTC. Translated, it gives CASSPGTSGYEQYF. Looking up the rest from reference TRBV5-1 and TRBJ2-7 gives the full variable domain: KAGVTQTPRYLIKTRGQQVTLSCSPISGHRSVSWYQQTPGQGLQFLFEYFSETQRNKGNFPGRFSGRQFSNSRSEMNVSTLELGDSALYLCASSPGTSGYEQYFGPGTRLTVT.

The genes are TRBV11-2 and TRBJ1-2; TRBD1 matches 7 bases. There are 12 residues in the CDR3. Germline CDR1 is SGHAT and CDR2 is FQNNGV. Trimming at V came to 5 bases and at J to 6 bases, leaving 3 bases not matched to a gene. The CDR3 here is CASSPDRNGYTF. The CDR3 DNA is TGTGCCAGCAGCCCGGACAGGAATGGCTACACCTTC.

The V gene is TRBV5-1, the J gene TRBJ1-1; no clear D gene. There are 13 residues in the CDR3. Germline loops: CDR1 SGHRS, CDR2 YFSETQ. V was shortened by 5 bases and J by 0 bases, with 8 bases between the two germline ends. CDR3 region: CASRGGLNTEAFF. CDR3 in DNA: TGCGCCAGCAGGGGAGGACTGAACACTGAAGCTTTCTTT. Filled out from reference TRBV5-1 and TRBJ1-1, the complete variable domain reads KAGVTQTPRYLIKTRGQQVTLSCSPISGHRSVSWYQQTPGQGLQFLFEYFSETQRNKGNFPGRFSGRQFSNSRSEMNVSTLELGDSALYLCASRGGLNTEAFFGQGTRLTVV.

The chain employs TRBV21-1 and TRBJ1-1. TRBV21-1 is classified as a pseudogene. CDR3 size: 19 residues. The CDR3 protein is CASTEGPGPRGAENTEAFF. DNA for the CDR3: TGTGCCAGCACCGAGGGTCCGGGACCTCGGGGCGCGGAGAACACTGAAGCTTTCTTT.

The DNA for the CDR3 is TGTGCCAGCAGCGCTGACAGGGGTTGGATCTATGGCTACACCTTC. Translating gives CASSADRGWIYGYTF. This chain joins TRBV2 and TRBJ1-2; TRBD1 agrees at 8 bases. J lost 4 bases, V lost 6 bases, and 10 bases had no gene match. The CDR3 is 15 residues long. Per the germline V gene, CDR1 is SNHLY and CDR2 is FYNNEI.

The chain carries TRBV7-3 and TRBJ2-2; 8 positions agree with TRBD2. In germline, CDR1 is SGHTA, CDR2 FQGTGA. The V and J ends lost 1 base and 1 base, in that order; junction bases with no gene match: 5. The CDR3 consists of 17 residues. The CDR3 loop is CASSLIGLAGNTGELFF. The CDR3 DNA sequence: TGTGCCAGCAGCTTAATAGGGCTAGCGGGGAACACCGGGGAGCTGTTTTTT.

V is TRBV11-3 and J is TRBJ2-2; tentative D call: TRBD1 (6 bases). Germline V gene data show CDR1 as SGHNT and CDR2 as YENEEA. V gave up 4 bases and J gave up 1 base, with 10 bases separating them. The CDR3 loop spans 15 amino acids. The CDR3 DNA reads TGTGCCAGCAGCTGGGGCAGGGGGAACACCGGGGAGCTGTTTTTT. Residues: CASSWGRGNTGELFF. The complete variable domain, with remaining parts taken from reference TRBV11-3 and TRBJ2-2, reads EAGVVQSPRYKIIEKKQPVAFWCNPISGHNTLYWYLQNLGQGPELLIRYENEEAVDDSQLPKDRFSAERLKGVDSTLKIQPAELGDSAVYLCASSWGRGNTGELFFGEGSRLTVL.

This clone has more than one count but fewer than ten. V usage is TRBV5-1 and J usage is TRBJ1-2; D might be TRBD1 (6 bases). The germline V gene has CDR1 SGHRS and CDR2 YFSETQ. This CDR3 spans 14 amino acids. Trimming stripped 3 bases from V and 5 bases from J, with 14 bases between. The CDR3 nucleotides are TGCGCCAGCAGCTACGAGACAGGAGCTTATGGCTACACCTTC. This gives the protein CASSYETGAYGYTF.

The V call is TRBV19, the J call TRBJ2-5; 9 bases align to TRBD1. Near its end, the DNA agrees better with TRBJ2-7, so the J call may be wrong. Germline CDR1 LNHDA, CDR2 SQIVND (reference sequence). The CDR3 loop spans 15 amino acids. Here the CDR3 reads CASSIGTGPSYEQYF. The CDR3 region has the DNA TGTGCCAGTAGTATCGGGACAGGGCCGTCCTACGAGCAGTACTTC.

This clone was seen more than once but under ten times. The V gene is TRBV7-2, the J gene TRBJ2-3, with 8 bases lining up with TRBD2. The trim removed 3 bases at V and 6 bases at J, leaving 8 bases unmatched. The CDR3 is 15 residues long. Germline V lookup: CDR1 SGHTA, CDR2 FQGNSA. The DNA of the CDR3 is TGTGCCAGCAGCTTGATAGCGGGGTCCGGGGATACGCAGTATTTT. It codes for CASSLIAGSGDTQYF.

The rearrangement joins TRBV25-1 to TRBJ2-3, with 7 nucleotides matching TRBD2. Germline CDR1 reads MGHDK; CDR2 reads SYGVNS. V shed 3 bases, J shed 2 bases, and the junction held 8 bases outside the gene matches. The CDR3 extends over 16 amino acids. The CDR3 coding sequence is TGTGCCAGCAGTGACGTTAGAGCGGGGATCACAGATACGCAGTATTTT. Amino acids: CASSDVRAGITDTQYF.